Shown below are 21 T cell receptor beta chains from a single sample sequenced in a study of T-cell memory formation after mild COVID-19. TCRdb independently ran MiXCR on the 5' RACE reads; one entry per CDR3 protein. The data show about 180,000 distinct CDR3 sequences, with under 20% seen just once and 2% to 2.5% held by the top ten. Sequencing input: PBMCs or a T cell subset sorted from them (not recorded which). Every receptor here comes from an adult woman who had mild COVID-19 (a few samples of this study predate the infection). Cell type and time point are not known.

This clonotype has a count of ten or more. V usage is TRBV5-1 and J usage is TRBJ1-5; TRBD1 might be the D (6 bases). V shed 2 bases and J shed 1 base, with 10 bases lying between them. Germline loops: CDR1 SGHRS, CDR2 YFSETQ. The CDR3 runs 15 residues. The CDR3 sequence: CASSLQGNSNQPQHF. The CDR3, as DNA: TGCGCCAGCAGCTTACAGGGAAACAGCAATCAGCCCCAGCATTTT.

The chain employs TRBV10-3 and TRBJ2-1; 9 nucleotides align to TRBD2. CDR1 and CDR2 from the germline V gene are ENHRY and SYGVKD. Trimming took 6 bases from V and 6 from J; bases not matched to a gene: 12. The CDR3 is 16 amino acids. CDR3 coding DNA: TGTGCCATCAGGGATAAAGGCCTAGCGGGAAGCAATGAGCAGTTCTTC. Amino acid sequence: CAIRDKGLAGSNEQFF.

The chain joins TRBV5-4 to TRBJ2-7, with 10 positions matching TRBD1. This CDR3 spans 18 amino acids. CDR1 is SGHNT and CDR2 is YYREEE in the germline V gene (reference sequence). Trimming took 4 bases from V and 0 from J; bases not matched to a gene: 13. The CDR3 region has the DNA TGTGCCAGCAGCCCCGGGACAGGGGCCCGATCGTTCTCCTACGAGCAGTACTTC. Its protein product is CASSPGTGARSFSYEQYF.

In its sample, this clonotype was seen many times. This chain uses TRBV7-2 with TRBJ2-7; 9 positions match TRBD2. The trim removed 3 bases at V and 4 bases at J, leaving 10 bases unmatched. Germline assignment: CDR1 SGHTA and CDR2 FQGNSA. The CDR3 is 16 residues long. The CDR3 DNA is TGTGCCAGCAGCTTCGCCCTCGGCGGGGGGGAGTACGAGCAGTACTTC. This encodes CASSFALGGGEYEQYF.

In its sample, this clonotype was seen a few times. V gene TRBV7-9 combines with J gene TRBJ1-1; D gene uncertain. CDR1 is SEHNR, CDR2 FQNEAQ, per germline (reference sequence). The CDR3 runs 17 residues. Between the trimmed V and J ends, which lost 5 bases and 0 bases, there was a span of 19 bases. Here the CDR3 reads CASSPKGRAGLNTEAFF. CDR3 DNA sequence: TGTGCCAGCAGCCCAAAGGGTCGGGCAGGACTGAACACTGAAGCTTTCTTT.

The rearrangement uses TRBV5-1 and TRBJ2-3, with a weak D call TRBD2 (5 bases). The germline V and J ends were trimmed by 0 bases and 4 bases, with 6 bases remaining between them. This CDR3 has 13 residues. In germline, CDR1 is SGHRS, CDR2 YFSETQ. For the CDR3, the DNA is TGCGCCAGCAGCTTGGAAGCGGCAGATACGCAGTATTTT. Translated, it gives CASSLEAADTQYF.

The V and J genes are TRBV5-1 and TRBJ2-7, with 11 bases that match TRBD2. Germline assignment: CDR1 SGHRS and CDR2 YFSETQ. The V and J ends lost 5 bases and 2 bases, in that order; junction bases with no gene match: 6. This CDR3 is 15 amino acids long. CDR3 loop: CASRPLAGGPYEQYF. The CDR3 DNA is TGCGCCAGCAGGCCTCTAGCGGGGGGCCCCTACGAGCAGTACTTC.

This chain links TRBV12-3 or TRBV12-4 with TRBJ1-2, with unresolved D. This CDR3 is 15 amino acids long. With 6 bases removed from V and 4 bases from J, the gap between germline ends came to 18 bases. CDR3 sequence reads: CASRIKTGSPYGYTF. CDR3 in DNA: TGTGCCAGCAGGATAAAGACCGGCAGTCCCTATGGCTACACCTTC.

This clonotype was seen a handful of times. An end of the junction does not agree with germline; a read error may underlie this. The V gene is TRBV12-3 or TRBV12-4, the J gene TRBJ1-1; D gene ambiguous. This CDR3 is built from 13 residues. The CDR3, as DNA: TGTGCCAACAGTTTAATGGGTAGCACTGAAGCTTTCTTT. Protein: CANSLMGSTEAFF.

This clonotype has only a few counts. The gene calls are TRBV6-2 or TRBV6-3 and TRBJ2-1, with 9 bases matching TRBD2. Trimming took 8 bases from V and 10 from J; bases not matched to a gene: 18. The CDR3 totals 16 residues. CDR1 is MNHEY, CDR2 SVGEGT, per germline. In nucleotides, the CDR3 is TGTGCCAGCCTAAGCGGGGGGTTCCGATTACAATTGGAGCAGTTCTTC. It specifies CASLSGGFRLQLEQFF.

In its sample, this clonotype was seen a few times. The chain has TRBV29-1 and TRBJ2-5, with D unclear. Trimming left V 0 bases short and J 1 base short, with 9 bases between. CDR1 and CDR2 (germline): SQVTM, ANQGSEA. This CDR3 is built from 14 residues. Written as DNA, the CDR3 is TGCAGCGTTGAAGATCCGTCAACCCAAGAGACCCAGTACTTC. Amino acid sequence: CSVEDPSTQETQYF.

V is TRBV7-2 and J is TRBJ2-5; tentative D call: TRBD2 (6 bases). Trimming pared 5 bases from V and 3 bases from J, leaving 19 bases between. Germline V gene lookup returns CDR1 SGHTA and CDR2 FQGNSA. The CDR3 is 16 residues long. In DNA, the CDR3 is TGTGCCAGCAGCCGCTCATCTAGCGCTGCCAAAGAGACCCAGTACTTC. It codes for CASSRSSSAAKETQYF.

There are a few counts of this clonotype. The rearrangement joins TRBV18 to TRBJ2-1, with a possible D match to TRBD1 (6 bases). Trimming took 5 bases from V and 2 from J, leaving 13 bases between them. Germline V gives CDR1 KGHSH, CDR2 LQKENI. The CDR3 contains 15 residues. The CDR3 sequence: CASSSGVGAYNEQFF. The CDR3 nucleotides are TGTGCCAGCTCATCAGGGGTGGGGGCCTACAATGAGCAGTTCTTC.

This clonotype was found a few times. The chain joins TRBV7-3 to TRBJ2-5, with D perhaps assigned TRBD1 or TRBD2 (5 bases each). V was pared by 5 bases and J by 7 bases, with 14 bases between. The CDR3 covers 13 residues. Per germline, CDR1 SGHTA and CDR2 FQGTGA. The CDR3 sequence is CASSPGTSGTQYF. The CDR3 region has the DNA TGTGCCAGCAGCCCGGGGACCTCGGGGACCCAGTACTTC.

This clonotype was detected a few times. The chain's CDR3 is CSVEVRGNSYNEQFF. Written as DNA, the CDR3 is TGCAGCGTTGAAGTCCGGGGGAACTCCTACAATGAGCAGTTCTTC. V and J are TRBV29-1 and TRBJ2-1; D possibly corresponds to TRBD2 (6 bases). The CDR3 length is 15 residues. Germline loops: CDR1 SQVTM, CDR2 ANQGSEA. Between the trimmed V and J ends, which lost 1 base and 0 bases, there was a span of 10 bases.

The V call is TRBV11-2, the J call TRBJ1-2, with D possibly TRBD1 on 6 matching bases. With 0 bases removed from V and 10 bases from J, the gap between germline ends came to 15 bases. CDR3 length: 14 residues. Germline V gene data show CDR1 as SGHAT and CDR2 as FQNNGV. For the CDR3, the DNA is TGTGCCAGCAGCTTAGACCCAGGGGCGCGGGCCTACACCTTC. This codes for CASSLDPGARAYTF. The full variable domain, rest sourced from reference TRBV11-2 and TRBJ1-2, is EAGVAQSPRYKIIEKRQSVAFWCNPISGHATLYWYQQILGQGPKLLIQFQNNGVVDDSQLPKDRFSAERLKGVDSTLKIQPAKLEDSAVYLCASSLDPGARAYTFGSGTRLTVV.

This clonotype occurred many times. The V gene is TRBV29-1, the J gene TRBJ2-7; D might be TRBD1 (6 bases). Germline-derived CDR1 and CDR2 are SQVTM and ANQGSEA. Trimming left V 7 bases short and J 3 bases short, with 19 bases between. This CDR3 contains 14 residues. Here the CDR3 DNA reads TGCAGCGCCCTGTTACAGGGTTTCGGCTACGAGCAGTACTTC. Protein: CSALLQGFGYEQYF.

This clonotype was observed a handful of times. This chain links TRBV10-3 with TRBJ1-1, with D unresolved. The germline gives CDR1 ENHRY, CDR2 SYGVKD. The CDR3 consists of 12 residues. V lost 8 bases, J lost 1 base, and 8 bases lay in between. CDR3 sequence reads: CAISGPNTEAFF. Written as DNA, the CDR3 is TGTGCCATCTCCGGACCGAACACTGAAGCTTTCTTT.

In its sample, this clonotype was seen a few times. This sequence joins TRBV29-1 and TRBJ2-5; 10 bases align to TRBD2. This CDR3 comprises 15 residues. Germline CDR1 reads SQVTM; CDR2 reads ANQGSEA. J was trimmed by 7 bases and V by 1 base; bases with no gene match: 9. The CDR3 DNA reads TGCAGCGTTGAAGGGGCTAGCGGGGGCTCGGGGACCCAGTACTTC. It translates to CSVEGASGGSGTQYF. The variable domain in full, completed from reference TRBV29-1 and TRBJ2-5, reads SAVISQKPSRDICQRGTSLTIQCQVDSQVTMMFWYRQQPGQSLTLIATANQGSEATYESGFVIDKFPISRPNLTFSTLTVSNMSPEDSSIYLCSVEGASGGSGTQYFGPGTRLLVL.

The table lists this clonotype with a few counts. The gene calls are TRBV6-5 and TRBJ1-2, with TRBD1 matching over 8 bases. V was pared by 5 bases and J by 4 bases, with 9 bases of the junction left unmatched. The CDR3 extends over 15 amino acids. CDR1 and CDR2 (germline): MNHEY, SVGAGI. Here the CDR3 reads CASSLSEQGAYGYTF. In nucleotides, the CDR3 is TGTGCCAGCAGTCTAAGCGAGCAGGGGGCCTATGGCTACACCTTC.

This chain links TRBV27 with TRBJ1-1, with D unresolved. The CDR3 extends over 13 amino acids. Germline V lookup: CDR1 MNHEY, CDR2 SMNVEV (reference sequence). Trimming removed 5 bases from V and 5 bases from J, with 12 bases in between. The CDR3 protein is CASSTTVGTEAFF. CDR3 DNA sequence: TGTGCCAGCAGTACTACAGTGGGAACTGAAGCTTTCTTT.